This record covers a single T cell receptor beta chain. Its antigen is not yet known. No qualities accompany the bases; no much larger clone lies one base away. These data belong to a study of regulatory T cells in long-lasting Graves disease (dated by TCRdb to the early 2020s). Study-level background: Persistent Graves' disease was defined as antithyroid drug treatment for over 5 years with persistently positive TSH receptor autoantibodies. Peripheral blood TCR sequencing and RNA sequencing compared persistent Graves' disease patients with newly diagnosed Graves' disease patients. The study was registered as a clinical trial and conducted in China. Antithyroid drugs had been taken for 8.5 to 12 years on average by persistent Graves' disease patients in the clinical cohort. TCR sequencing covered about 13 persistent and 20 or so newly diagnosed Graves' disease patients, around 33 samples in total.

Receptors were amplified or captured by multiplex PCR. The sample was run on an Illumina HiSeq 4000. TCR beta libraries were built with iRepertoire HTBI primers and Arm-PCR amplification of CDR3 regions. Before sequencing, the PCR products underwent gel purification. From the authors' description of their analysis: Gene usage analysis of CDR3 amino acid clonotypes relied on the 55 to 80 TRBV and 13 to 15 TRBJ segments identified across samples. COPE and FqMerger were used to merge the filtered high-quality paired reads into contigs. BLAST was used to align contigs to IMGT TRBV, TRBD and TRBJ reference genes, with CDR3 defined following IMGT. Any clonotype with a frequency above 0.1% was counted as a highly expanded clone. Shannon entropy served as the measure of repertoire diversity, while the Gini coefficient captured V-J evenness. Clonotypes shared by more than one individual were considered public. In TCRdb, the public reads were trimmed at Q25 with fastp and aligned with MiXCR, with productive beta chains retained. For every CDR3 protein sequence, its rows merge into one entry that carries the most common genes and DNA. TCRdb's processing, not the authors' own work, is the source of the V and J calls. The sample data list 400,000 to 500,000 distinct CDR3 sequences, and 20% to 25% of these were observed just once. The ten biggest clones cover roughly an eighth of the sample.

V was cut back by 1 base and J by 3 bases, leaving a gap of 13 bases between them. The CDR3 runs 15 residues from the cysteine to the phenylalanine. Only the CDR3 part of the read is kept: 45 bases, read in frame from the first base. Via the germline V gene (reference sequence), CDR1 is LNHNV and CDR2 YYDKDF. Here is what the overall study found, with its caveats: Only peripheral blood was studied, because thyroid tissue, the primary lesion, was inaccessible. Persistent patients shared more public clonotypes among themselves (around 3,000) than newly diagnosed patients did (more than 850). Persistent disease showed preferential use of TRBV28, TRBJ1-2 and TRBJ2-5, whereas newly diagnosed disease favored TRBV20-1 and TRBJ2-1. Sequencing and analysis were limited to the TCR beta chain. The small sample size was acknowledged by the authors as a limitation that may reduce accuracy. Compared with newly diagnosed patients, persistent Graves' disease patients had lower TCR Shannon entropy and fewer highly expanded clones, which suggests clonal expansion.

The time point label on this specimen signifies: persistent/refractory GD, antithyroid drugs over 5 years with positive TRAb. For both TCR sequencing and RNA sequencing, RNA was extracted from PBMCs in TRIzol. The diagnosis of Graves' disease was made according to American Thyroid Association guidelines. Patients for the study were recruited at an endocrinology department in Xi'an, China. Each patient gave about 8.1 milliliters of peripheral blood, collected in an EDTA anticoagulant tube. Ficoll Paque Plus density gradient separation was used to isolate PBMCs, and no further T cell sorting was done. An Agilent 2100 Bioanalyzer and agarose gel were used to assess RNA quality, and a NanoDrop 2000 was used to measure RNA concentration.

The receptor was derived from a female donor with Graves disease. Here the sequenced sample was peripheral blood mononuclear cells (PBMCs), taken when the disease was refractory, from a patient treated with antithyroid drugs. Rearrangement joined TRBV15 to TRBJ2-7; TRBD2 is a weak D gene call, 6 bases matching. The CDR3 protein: CATSRVVSGSYEQYF. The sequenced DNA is TGTGCCACCAGCAGAGTGGTTAGCGGAAGCTACGAGCAGTACTTC.